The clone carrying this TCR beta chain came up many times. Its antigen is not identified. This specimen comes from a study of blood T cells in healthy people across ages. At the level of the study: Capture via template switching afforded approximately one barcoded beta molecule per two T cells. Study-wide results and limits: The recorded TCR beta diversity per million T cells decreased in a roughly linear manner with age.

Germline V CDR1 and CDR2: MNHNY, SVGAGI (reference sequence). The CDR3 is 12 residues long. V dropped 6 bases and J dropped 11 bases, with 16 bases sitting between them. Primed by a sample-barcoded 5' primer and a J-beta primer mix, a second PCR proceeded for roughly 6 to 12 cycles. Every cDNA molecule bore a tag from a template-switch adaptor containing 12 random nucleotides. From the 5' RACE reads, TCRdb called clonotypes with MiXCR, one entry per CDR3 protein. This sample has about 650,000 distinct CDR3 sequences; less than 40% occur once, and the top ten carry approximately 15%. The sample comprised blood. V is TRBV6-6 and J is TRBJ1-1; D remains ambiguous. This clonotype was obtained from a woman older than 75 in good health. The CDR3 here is CASSQRLGAAFF. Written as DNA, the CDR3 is TGTGCCAGCAGCCAAAGGTTGGGAGCCGCTTTCTTT.